Here is one T cell receptor (beta chain) with its context. This record belongs to a study of blood T cell repertoires in COVID-19. Data came from immunoSEQ multiplex PCR; TCRdb stores just in-frame clones and leaves some out. This sample has tens of thousands of clones; approximately 85% occur once, and the top ten carry 15% to 20%. The V and J ends lost 1 base and 4 bases respectively, with 8 bases between them. The CDR3 contains 13 residues. Germline-derived CDR1 and CDR2 are SGHDT and YYEEEE. What was sequenced was peripheral blood. This receptor was identified in a human donor in a cohort sampled during active COVID-19. The chain carries TRBV5-6 and TRBJ1-2, with D hard to call. The CDR3 DNA is TGTGCCAGCAGCTTGTTAGCGGGCTATGGCTACACCTTC. Its translation: CASSLLAGYGYTF.